Listed below are T cell receptor beta chains from one sample, sequenced in a study of kidney transplant recipient with SARS-CoV-2 infection. Using its own MiXCR run on the reads, TCRdb lists one record per CDR3 protein. The sample yields fewer than 250,000 distinct CDR3 sequences, 25% to 35% seen once. The source was a blood sample, collected at baseline and on roughly day 110 from a kidney transplant recipient. Receptors were obtained from a male patient between 25 and 39 years old who had COVID-19 and was a kidney transplant recipient. Some T cells may be transferred from the graft donor. The CDR3 runs from the conserved cysteine through the conserved F or W. The order of the fields is D gene, V gene, J gene, CDR3 protein. A D gene is named only where the DNA matches it firmly.

>-|TRBV12-3/TRBV12-4|TRBJ1-6
CASGRTYNSPLHF
>-|TRBV5-5|TRBJ2-7
CASSFDGPYEQYF
>-|TRBV5-4|TRBJ1-2
CASGPFVPGKTYGYTF
>TRBD1|TRBV18|TRBJ1-1
CASSPPGQMNAEAFF
>-|TRBV5-1|TRBJ1-4
CASSLVEGNNEKLFF
>-|TRBV6-5|TRBJ1-2
CASSKKEECRKTYGYTF
>TRBD2|TRBV20-1|TRBJ2-6
CSASVGTSGSSPGANVLTF
>TRBD2|TRBV20-1|TRBJ2-1
CSARELASSYNEQFF
>-|TRBV6-5|TRBJ2-5
CASAGAHLTQYF
>TRBD1|TRBV12-3/TRBV12-4|TRBJ1-5
CASSLTQGAMGQPQHF
>-|TRBV20-1|TRBJ1-2
CSARSTLFRRTYGYTF
>TRBD1|TRBV28|TRBJ2-4
CASSVTTGGKDIQYF
>-|TRBV19|TRBJ1-5
CASSIEGRQPQHF
>-|TRBV28|TRBJ2-2
CASGGGAPYTGELFF
>-|TRBV11-2|TRBJ2-3
CASSPKIGSGGNTQYF
>-|TRBV8-2|TRBJ1-2
CGSKPCDSRKTYGYIF
>TRBD2|TRBV19|TRBJ2-1
CASSLIAGGNGEQFF
>-|TRBV10-3|TRBJ2-6
CAISDIGSGANVLTF
>TRBD1|TRBV27|TRBJ1-2
CASSLSDRVRDYTF
>-|TRBV6-5|TRBJ2-1
CASREGTDYNEQFF
>-|TRBV7-2|TRBJ1-3
CASSPRGRNTIYF
>TRBD1|TRBV6-2/TRBV6-3|TRBJ2-1
CASSRPRTGAYNEQFF
>TRBD2|TRBV7-2|TRBJ2-1
CASSPHDTAGGQSEQFF
>-|TRBV5-3|TRBJ1-5
CARSYLQDAISNQPQHF
>-|TRBV8-2|TRBJ1-2
CGSVRADSRKTYGYAF
>-|TRBV11-2|TRBJ2-1
CASSLGGRVEDGQFF
>-|TRBV8-2|TRBJ1-2
CGSTDFDSRKTYGYTF
>TRBD1|TRBV11-3|TRBJ2-1
CASSSEGLGQGGSSYNEQFF
>-|TRBV4-3|TRBJ1-2
CASSTRIGRRKTYGYTF
>-|TRBV6-9|TRBJ1-2
CASSDSVPYGKTYGYTF
>-|TRBV24-1|TRBJ1-2
CATSLCSSTRKTYGYTF
>TRBD1|TRBV19|TRBJ1-5
CASRVWGQGNNQPQHF
>-|TRBV30|TRBJ1-2
CAWPVTRYRKTYGYTF
>TRBD1|TRBV15|TRBJ2-3
CATSGTRGLGADTQYF
>TRBD1|TRBV10-3|TRBJ1-5
CAIAGTEGQPQHF
>TRBD2|TRBV23-1|TRBJ2-5
CASRRPGVSGGETQYF
>-|TRBV15|TRBJ1-2
CATSRDERCGKTYGYTF
>-|TRBV28|TRBJ2-3
CASSTSPRDTEHTDTQYF
>-|TRBV12-3/TRBV12-4|TRBJ1-2
CASSAPASFRKTYGYTF
>TRBD2|TRBV6-6|TRBJ2-3
CASSGTSGRAILDTQYF
>-|TRBV3-1|TRBJ2-7
CASSQVWRAAYEQYF
>-|TRBV29-1|TRBJ1-2
CSVEGGGYGYTF
>-|TRBV9|TRBJ1-2
CASSAVGGYGYTF
>TRBD2|TRBV6-2/TRBV6-3|TRBJ2-3
CASSYLAGGRDTQYF
>TRBD1|TRBV2|TRBJ1-1
CASIQGVSMNTEAFF
>TRBD2|TRBV20-1|TRBJ2-7
CSAPGLAGGYSKEQYF
>-|TRBV20-1|TRBJ1-1
CSASLTGNTEAFF
>TRBD1|TRBV10-3|TRBJ2-2
CAISETGAGELFF